A selection of T cell receptor beta chains follows, all from one sample in a study of blood T cell repertoires in COVID-19. TCRdb keeps only in-frame clones here, not all; method: immunoSEQ multiplex PCR. Here the sample spans roughly 300,000 clones, around nine tenths being singletons. What was sequenced was peripheral blood. Receptors were obtained from a woman in her thirties with COVID-19, enrolled during active disease. Each CDR3 is given with its conserved first and last residue. The D gene is left open where the match is weak. Size is stated for part of the rows, as once, few or many counts, or as a class when the clone is expanded.

d_gene: NA
v_gene: TRBV3-1/TRBV3-2
abundance: NA
j_gene: TRBJ2-3
CDR3nt: TGTGCCAGCAGCCAAGAGGTCGGGGTTAGAAATACGCAGTATTTT
CDR3aa: CASSQEVGVRNTQYF

d_gene: NA
v_gene: TRBV19
abundance: NA
j_gene: TRBJ1-2
CDR3nt: TGTGCCAGTAGTATAGTCGACAGCAGCTACACCTTC
CDR3aa: CASSIVDSSYTF

d_gene: TRBD1
v_gene: TRBV15
abundance: NA
j_gene: TRBJ2-7
CDR3nt: TGTGCCACCAGCCCTTACACTACGGGACAGTCGAGCGTCTACGAGCAGTACTTC
CDR3aa: CATSPYTTGQSSVYEQYF

d_gene: TRBD1
v_gene: TRBV7-9
abundance: NA
j_gene: TRBJ2-1
CDR3nt: TGTGCCAGCAGCCCGACAGGGAGCGGCTACAATGAGCAGTTCTTC
CDR3aa: CASSPTGSGYNEQFF

d_gene: TRBD1
v_gene: TRBV7-6
abundance: NA
j_gene: TRBJ1-4
CDR3nt: TGTGCCAGCAGACTGGACAGGGTTAATGAAAAACTGTTTTTT
CDR3aa: CASRLDRVNEKLFF

d_gene: NA
v_gene: TRBV29-1
abundance: NA
j_gene: TRBJ1-1
CDR3nt: TGCAGCGTTGACGGCCAGCGGAACACTGAAGCTTTCTTT
CDR3aa: CSVDGQRNTEAFF

d_gene: TRBD1
v_gene: TRBV2
abundance: NA
j_gene: TRBJ1-2
CDR3nt: TGTGCCAGCAGTCCCCTCCTAGTGGGGACAGCCTATGGCTACACCTTC
CDR3aa: CASSPLLVGTAYGYTF

d_gene: NA
v_gene: TRBV29-1
abundance: NA
j_gene: TRBJ2-1
CDR3nt: TGCAGCGTTGAGGGCGGGATGCAGTCGGATTACAATGAGCAGTTCTTC
CDR3aa: CSVEGGMQSDYNEQFF

d_gene: NA
v_gene: TRBV3-1/TRBV3-2
abundance: NA
j_gene: TRBJ1-5
CDR3nt: TGTGCCAGCAGCCCGCAGTATAGCAATCAGCCCCAGCATTTT
CDR3aa: CASSPQYSNQPQHF

d_gene: TRBD1
v_gene: TRBV6-5
abundance: NA
j_gene: TRBJ2-5
CDR3nt: TGTGCCAGCAGGGCGGACAGGGGCCAAGAGACCCAGTACTTC
CDR3aa: CASRADRGQETQYF

d_gene: NA
v_gene: TRBV20-1
abundance: few
j_gene: TRBJ2-7
CDR3nt: TGCAGTGCCCTAAGCTCCTACGAGCAGTACTTC
CDR3aa: CSALSSYEQYF

d_gene: NA
v_gene: TRBV30
abundance: once
j_gene: TRBJ2-7
CDR3nt: TGTGCCGGGGCGGGGAGCTCCTACGAGCAGTACTTC
CDR3aa: CAGAGSSYEQYF

d_gene: TRBD1
v_gene: TRBV9
abundance: NA
j_gene: TRBJ1-1
CDR3nt: TGTGCCAGCAGCGGGCGGACAGGGGGCGTTGGTGGTACTGAAGCTTTCTTT
CDR3aa: CASSGRTGGVGGTEAFF

d_gene: TRBD1
v_gene: TRBV7-2
abundance: NA
j_gene: TRBJ1-1
CDR3nt: TGTGCCAGCAGCCCTATGGGACGCCGGGACAGGGACACTGAAGCTTTCTTT
CDR3aa: CASSPMGRRDRDTEAFF

d_gene: NA
v_gene: TRBV10-1
abundance: NA
j_gene: TRBJ1-1
CDR3nt: TGCGCCAGCAGTGGCAGGGATAACACTGAAGCTTTCTTT
CDR3aa: CASSGRDNTEAFF

d_gene: NA
v_gene: TRBV19
abundance: once
j_gene: TRBJ2-1
CDR3nt: TGTGCCAGTAGTGTGGGACTGGGGTACAATGAGCAGTTCTTC
CDR3aa: CASSVGLGYNEQFF

d_gene: NA
v_gene: TRBV7-2
abundance: NA
j_gene: TRBJ2-7
CDR3nt: TGTGCCAGCAGCTTAGCCGGGAGCGAGCAGTACTTC
CDR3aa: CASSLAGSEQYF

d_gene: TRBD2
v_gene: TRBV7-9
abundance: NA
j_gene: TRBJ2-3
CDR3nt: TGTGCCAGCAGCTACCTACTAGCGGGGGGCACAGATACGCAGTATTTT
CDR3aa: CASSYLLAGGTDTQYF

d_gene: TRBD2
v_gene: TRBV27
abundance: NA
j_gene: TRBJ2-1
CDR3nt: TGTGCCAGCAGTCCTGGGACTAGCGGGGGCAATGAGCAGTTCTTC
CDR3aa: CASSPGTSGGNEQFF

d_gene: NA
v_gene: TRBV7-2
abundance: NA
j_gene: TRBJ2-1
CDR3nt: TGTGCCAGCACCACGGTGGATGAGCAGTTCTTC
CDR3aa: CASTTVDEQFF

d_gene: NA
v_gene: TRBV19
abundance: NA
j_gene: TRBJ1-4
CDR3nt: TGTGCCAGTAGTATAGATACAGGGAAAAAGAAAAAACTGTTTTTT
CDR3aa: CASSIDTGKKKKLFF

d_gene: NA
v_gene: TRBV9
abundance: few
j_gene: TRBJ1-1
CDR3nt: TGTGCCAGCAGCCTTCACAGGGATAACACTGAAGCTTTCTTT
CDR3aa: CASSLHRDNTEAFF

d_gene: NA
v_gene: TRBV6-1
abundance: NA
j_gene: TRBJ1-1
CDR3nt: TGTGCCAGCAGTGAATTTTGGACAGTGAACACTGAAGCTTTCTTT
CDR3aa: CASSEFWTVNTEAFF

d_gene: NA
v_gene: TRBV30
abundance: NA
j_gene: TRBJ2-5
CDR3nt: TGTGCCTGGAGGTCCCAGGGGGAGACCCAGTACTTC
CDR3aa: CAWRSQGETQYF

d_gene: NA
v_gene: TRBV7-2
abundance: NA
j_gene: TRBJ1-5
CDR3nt: TGTGCCAGCGCGCAGAGGGAGGGCAATCAGCCCCAGCATTTT
CDR3aa: CASAQREGNQPQHF

d_gene: NA
v_gene: TRBV9
abundance: NA
j_gene: TRBJ1-6
CDR3nt: TGTGCCAGCAGCGTCGGCGGAGGGAGTTCACCCCTCCACTTT
CDR3aa: CASSVGGGSSPLHF

d_gene: TRBD1
v_gene: TRBV5-1
abundance: NA
j_gene: TRBJ1-2
CDR3nt: TGCGCCAGCAGCTTGGTCCTGGGACAGGGTTCTGGCTACACCTTC
CDR3aa: CASSLVLGQGSGYTF

d_gene: TRBD1
v_gene: TRBV4-1
abundance: NA
j_gene: TRBJ1-4
CDR3nt: TGCGCCAGCAGCCAATCCGGGACAGGGGGCAGCGAAAAACTGTTTTTT
CDR3aa: CASSQSGTGGSEKLFF

d_gene: TRBD1
v_gene: TRBV6-5
abundance: NA
j_gene: TRBJ1-2
CDR3nt: TGTGCCATCAAGGACAGGGGCGACGGCTACACCTTC
CDR3aa: CAIKDRGDGYTF

d_gene: TRBD1
v_gene: TRBV6-5
abundance: NA
j_gene: TRBJ2-7
CDR3nt: TGTGCCACCACACCGGGACAGGGCACCTACGAGCAGTACTTC
CDR3aa: CATTPGQGTYEQYF

d_gene: NA
v_gene: TRBV7-2
abundance: few
j_gene: TRBJ1-5
CDR3nt: TGTGCCAGCAGCTTAGTCTCAGGCAGGGAATATCAGCATTTT
CDR3aa: CASSLVSGREYQHF

d_gene: NA
v_gene: TRBV9
abundance: NA
j_gene: TRBJ1-1
CDR3nt: TGTGCCAGCAGCGTAGAAGGTACGACAGGAAGGAACACTAAAGCTTTCTTT
CDR3aa: CASSVEGTTGRNTKAFF

d_gene: NA
v_gene: TRBV18
abundance: once
j_gene: TRBJ2-7
CDR3nt: TGTGCCAGCTCACCAAAGACGGGCTCCTACGAGCAGTACTTC
CDR3aa: CASSPKTGSYEQYF

d_gene: NA
v_gene: TRBV6-6
abundance: few
j_gene: TRBJ2-7
CDR3nt: TGTGCCAGCAGTTACTACCGCAGCTACGAGCAGTACTTC
CDR3aa: CASSYYRSYEQYF

d_gene: NA
v_gene: TRBV6-6
abundance: NA
j_gene: TRBJ2-5
CDR3nt: TGTGCCAGCAGCGACAGCCGGGACAGGGGACGGCTAGCGGGGAAAGAGACCCAGTACTTC
CDR3aa: CASSDSRDRGRLAGKETQYF

d_gene: NA
v_gene: TRBV2
abundance: NA
j_gene: TRBJ2-7
CDR3nt: TGTGCCAGCAGTGAACGCGCGGGTGGGCTCGAGCAGTACTTC
CDR3aa: CASSERAGGLEQYF